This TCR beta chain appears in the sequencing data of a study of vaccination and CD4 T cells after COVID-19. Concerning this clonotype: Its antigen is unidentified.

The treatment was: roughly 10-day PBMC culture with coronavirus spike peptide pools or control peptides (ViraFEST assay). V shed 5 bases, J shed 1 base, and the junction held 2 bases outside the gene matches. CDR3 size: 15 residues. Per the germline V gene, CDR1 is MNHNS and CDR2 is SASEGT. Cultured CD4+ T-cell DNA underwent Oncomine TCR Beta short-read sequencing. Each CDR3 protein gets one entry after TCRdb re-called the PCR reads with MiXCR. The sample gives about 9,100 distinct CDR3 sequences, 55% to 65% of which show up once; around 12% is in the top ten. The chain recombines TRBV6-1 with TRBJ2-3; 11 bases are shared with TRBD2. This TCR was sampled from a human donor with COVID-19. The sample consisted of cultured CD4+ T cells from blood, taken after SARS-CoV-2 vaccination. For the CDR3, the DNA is TGTGCCAGCAGTCCGACTAGCGGGGGCACAGATACGCAGTATTTT. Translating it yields CASSPTSGGTDTQYF.